The clone carrying this TCR beta chain was seen once. Its matching antigen is unknown. The CDR3 spans 16 residues. Per germline, CDR1 MNHEY and CDR2 SVGEGT. With 4 bases removed from V and 0 bases from J, the gap between germline ends came to 15 bases. These data belong to a study of T-cell memory formation after mild COVID-19. One entry per CDR3 protein, called by TCRdb with MiXCR from the 5' RACE reads. Here the sample spans some 50,000 distinct CDR3 sequences, around 10% being singletons. Overall study results and limits: CD4/CD8 balance characterized clones contracting day 15 to 85, and CD4+ skew characterized later expanders.

The origin of this receptor is a man in his late teens or twenties who had mild COVID-19 (a few samples of this study predate the infection). Cell type and time point are not known. The V and J genes are TRBV6-2 or TRBV6-3 and TRBJ1-1, with D unresolved. Sequenced material: PBMCs or a T cell subset sorted from them (not recorded which). DNA for the CDR3: TGTGCCAGCAGTTCTCAGGAGAATCGGATGAACACTGAAGCTTTCTTT. Protein product: CASSSQENRMNTEAFF.